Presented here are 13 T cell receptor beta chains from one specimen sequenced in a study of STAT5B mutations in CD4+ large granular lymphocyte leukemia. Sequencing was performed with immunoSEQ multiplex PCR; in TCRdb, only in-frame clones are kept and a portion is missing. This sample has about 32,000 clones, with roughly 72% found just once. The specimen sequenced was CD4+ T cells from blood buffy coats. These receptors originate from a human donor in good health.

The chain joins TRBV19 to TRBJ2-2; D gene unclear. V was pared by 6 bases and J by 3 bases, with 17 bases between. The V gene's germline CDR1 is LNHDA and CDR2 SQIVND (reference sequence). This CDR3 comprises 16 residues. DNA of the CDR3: TGTGCCAGTAGCTCCTCGAGAGGAACGGACACCGGGGAGCTGTTTTTT. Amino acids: CASSSSRGTDTGELFF. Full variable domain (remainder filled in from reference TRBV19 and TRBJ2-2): DGGITQSPKYLFRKEGQNVTLSCEQNLNHDAMYWYRQDPGQGLRLIYYSQIVNDFQKGDIAEGYSVSREKKESFPLTVTSAQKNPTAFYLCASSSSRGTDTGELFFGEGSRLTVL.

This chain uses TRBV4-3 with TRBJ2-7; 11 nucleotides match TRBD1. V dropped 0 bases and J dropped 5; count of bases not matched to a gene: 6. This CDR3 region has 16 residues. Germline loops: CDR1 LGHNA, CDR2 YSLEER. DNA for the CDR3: TGCGCCAGCAGCCAAGATGGCGGACAGGGGGCAGACGAGCAGTACTTC. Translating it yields CASSQDGGQGADEQYF.

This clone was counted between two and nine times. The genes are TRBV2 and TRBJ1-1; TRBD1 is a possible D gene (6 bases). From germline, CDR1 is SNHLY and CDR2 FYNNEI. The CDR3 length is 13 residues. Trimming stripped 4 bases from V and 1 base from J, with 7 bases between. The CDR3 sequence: CASSVQGNTEAFF. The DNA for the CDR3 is TGTGCCAGCAGTGTACAGGGGAACACTGAAGCTTTCTTT.

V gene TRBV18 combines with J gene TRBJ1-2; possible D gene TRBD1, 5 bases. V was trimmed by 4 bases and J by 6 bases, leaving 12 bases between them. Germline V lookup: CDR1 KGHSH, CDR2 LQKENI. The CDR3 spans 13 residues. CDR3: CASSHRVQDGYTF. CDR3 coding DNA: TGTGCCAGCTCACATAGGGTACAGGATGGCTACACCTTC.

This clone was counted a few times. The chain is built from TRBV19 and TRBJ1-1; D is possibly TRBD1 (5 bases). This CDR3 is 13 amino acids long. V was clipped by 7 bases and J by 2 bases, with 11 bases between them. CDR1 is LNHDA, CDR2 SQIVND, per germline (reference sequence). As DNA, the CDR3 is TGTGCCAGTATCAATGACAGAAACACTGAAGCTTTCTTT. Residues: CASINDRNTEAFF.

In DNA, the CDR3 is TGTGCCAGCAAAAACAGGGGTATCAAAGCTTTCTTT. It translates to CASKNRGIKAFF. V and J are TRBV28 and TRBJ1-1; 7 nucleotides agree with TRBD1. Germline V lookup: CDR1 MDHEN, CDR2 SYDVKM. Trimming took 7 bases from V and 9 from J; bases not matched to a gene: 8. This CDR3 comprises 12 residues.

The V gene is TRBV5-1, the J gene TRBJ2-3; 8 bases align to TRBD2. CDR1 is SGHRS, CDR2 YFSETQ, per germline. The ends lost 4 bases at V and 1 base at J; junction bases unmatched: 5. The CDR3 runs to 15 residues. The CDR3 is CASSVSGGRTDTQYF. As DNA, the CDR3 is TGCGCCAGCAGCGTAAGCGGGGGCCGCACAGATACGCAGTATTTT.

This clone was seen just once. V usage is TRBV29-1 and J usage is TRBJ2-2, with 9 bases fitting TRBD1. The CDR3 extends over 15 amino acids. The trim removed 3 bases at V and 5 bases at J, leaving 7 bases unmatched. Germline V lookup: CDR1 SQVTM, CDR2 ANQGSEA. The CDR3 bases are TGCAGCGTTGAGTCCGGGACAGGGTGGACCGGGGAGCTGTTTTTT. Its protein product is CSVESGTGWTGELFF.

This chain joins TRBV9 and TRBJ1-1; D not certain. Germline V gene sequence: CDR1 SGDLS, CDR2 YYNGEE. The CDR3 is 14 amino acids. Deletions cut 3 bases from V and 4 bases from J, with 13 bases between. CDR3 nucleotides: TGTGCCAGCAGCGCGTTTGAGCCAAGCACTGAAGCTTTCTTT. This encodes CASSAFEPSTEAFF.

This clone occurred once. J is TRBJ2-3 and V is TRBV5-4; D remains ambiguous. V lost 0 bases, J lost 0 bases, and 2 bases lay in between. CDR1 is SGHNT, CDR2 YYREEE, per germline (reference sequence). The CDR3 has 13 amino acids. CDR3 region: CASSLESTDTQYF. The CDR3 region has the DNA TGTGCCAGCAGCTTGGAGAGCACAGATACGCAGTATTTT.

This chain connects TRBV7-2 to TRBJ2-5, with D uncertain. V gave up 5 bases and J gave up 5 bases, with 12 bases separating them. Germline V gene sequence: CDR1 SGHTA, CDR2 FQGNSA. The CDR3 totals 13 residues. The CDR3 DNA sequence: TGTGCCAGCAGCAGCGCACGCTTGGAGACCCAGTACTTC. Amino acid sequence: CASSSARLETQYF.

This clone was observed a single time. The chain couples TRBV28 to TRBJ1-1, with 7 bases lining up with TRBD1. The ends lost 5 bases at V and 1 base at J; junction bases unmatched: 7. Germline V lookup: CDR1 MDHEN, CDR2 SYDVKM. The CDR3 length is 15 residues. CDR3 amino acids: CASSPYRGQNTEAFF. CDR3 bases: TGTGCCAGCAGTCCTTACAGGGGACAGAACACTGAAGCTTTCTTT.

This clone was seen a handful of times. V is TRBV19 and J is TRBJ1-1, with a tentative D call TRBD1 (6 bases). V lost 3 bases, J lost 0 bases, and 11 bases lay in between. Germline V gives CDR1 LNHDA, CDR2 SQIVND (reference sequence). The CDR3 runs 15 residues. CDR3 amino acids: CASSINGDMNTEAFF. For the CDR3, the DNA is TGTGCCAGTAGTATCAATGGGGACATGAACACTGAAGCTTTCTTT.